Described below is a single TCR beta chain sequence and its context. Its antigen is not identified. Primed by a sample-barcoded 5' primer and a J-beta primer mix, a second PCR proceeded for about 7 to 11 cycles. A template-switch adaptor that had 12 random nucleotides put a tag on each cDNA molecule. One entry per CDR3 protein, called by TCRdb with MiXCR from the 5' RACE reads. The sample comprises roughly 2 million distinct CDR3 sequences, around 48% of which are singletons, and 2.1% rests with the top ten. The amount of total RNA extracted per sample was at least 6 micrograms. The sample comes from a study of blood T cells in healthy people across ages. Study at large: About one barcoded beta molecule per two T cells was captured by template switching. Study conclusions and caveats: Older individuals had lower TCR beta diversity per million T cells (the decline was roughly linear).

Germline loops: CDR1 MNHEY, CDR2 SMNVEV (reference sequence). This CDR3 contains 14 residues. The V gene lost 2 bases and the J gene lost 3 bases, with 7 bases spanning the gap. The V and J genes are TRBV27 and TRBJ2-2; no firm D call. The sample taken for sequencing was blood. The receptor was derived from a woman in her thirties or forties in good health. The CDR3 loop is CASSLITDTGELFF. The CDR3 nucleotides are TGTGCCAGCAGTTTAATCACCGACACCGGGGAGCTGTTTTTT.